These T cell receptor beta chains were read from a single sample in a study of human T cells and chemical hapten exposure. TCRdb processed the 5' RACE reads anew with MiXCR; each CDR3 protein has one entry. The table has roughly 81,000 distinct CDR3 sequences, about 16% seen once. Source of these receptors: a female donor in good health. Both conserved end residues are part of each CDR3. Fields, in order: J gene, clone size, V gene, D gene, CDR3 DNA, CDR3 protein. The D gene is left open where the match is weak. The size field is filled for only some rows; it gives once, few, many or a size class.

J: TRBJ2-5
size: -
V: TRBV5-1
D: TRBD1
DNA: TGCGCCAGCAGCTTGGCGAACAGGGGAGAGACCCAGTACTTC
CDR3: CASSLANRGETQYF

J: TRBJ2-3
size: few
V: TRBV5-1
D: -
DNA: TGCGCCAGCAGCTTTTTCGGACGGATCGACACAGATACGCAGTATTTT
CDR3: CASSFFGRIDTDTQYF

J: TRBJ2-6
size: -
V: TRBV20-1
D: TRBD1
DNA: TGCAGTGGTACGACAGGGTCTGGGGCCAACGTCCTGACTTTC
CDR3: CSGTTGSGANVLTF

J: TRBJ1-1
size: few
V: TRBV27
D: -
DNA: TGTGCCAGCAGTTCCGGGCTCAGAGCTTTCTTT
CDR3: CASSSGLRAFF

J: TRBJ1-1
size: -
V: TRBV29-1
D: TRBD1
DNA: TGCAGCGTTGGACAGGGCGGCACTGAAGCTTTCTTT
CDR3: CSVGQGGTEAFF

J: TRBJ1-5
size: -
V: TRBV7-8
D: TRBD1
DNA: TGTGCCAGCAGCCCGGGACAGGGGGCGAATCAGCCCCAGCATTTT
CDR3: CASSPGQGANQPQHF

J: TRBJ1-4
size: -
V: TRBV20-1
D: -
DNA: TGCAGTGCTAGGCCCGTTTCTAATGAAAAACTGTTTTTT
CDR3: CSARPVSNEKLFF

J: TRBJ2-1
size: -
V: TRBV7-2
D: -
DNA: TGTGCCAGCAGCGCAGGACCCATTAATGAGCAGTTCTTC
CDR3: CASSAGPINEQFF

J: TRBJ1-2
size: -
V: TRBV27
D: TRBD1
DNA: TGTGCCAGCAGTTTAGTTGCAGGGGGCTTTTTTGGCTACACCTTC
CDR3: CASSLVAGGFFGYTF

J: TRBJ2-4
size: many
V: TRBV7-9
D: TRBD1
DNA: TGTGCCAGCAGCTTAGAGACAGGGGCAACCAAAAACATTCAGTACTTC
CDR3: CASSLETGATKNIQYF

J: TRBJ1-5
size: -
V: TRBV20-1
D: -
DNA: TGCAGTGCTAGAGATAGGGTAGGTCGGAGTGAACATCAGCCCCAGCATTTT
CDR3: CSARDRVGRSEHQPQHF

J: TRBJ1-2
size: many
V: TRBV6-5
D: -
DNA: TGTGCCAGCAGTTACCCGACCGCTAATACAGGTCCGATTAACTATGGCTACACCTTC
CDR3: CASSYPTANTGPINYGYTF

J: TRBJ1-2
size: few
V: TRBV3-1
D: -
DNA: TGTGCCAGCAGCCATAACAGCCAAGGGGCCTACACCTTC
CDR3: CASSHNSQGAYTF

J: TRBJ2-1
size: few
V: TRBV2
D: -
DNA: TGTGCCAGCAGTGAAGACCTCACTGGATACAATGAGCAGTTCTTC
CDR3: CASSEDLTGYNEQFF

J: TRBJ1-1
size: -
V: TRBV24-1
D: -
DNA: TGTGCCACCAGTGTGGGCCAATGGGTTAACACTGAAGCTTTCTTT
CDR3: CATSVGQWVNTEAFF

J: TRBJ1-1
size: -
V: TRBV7-9
D: TRBD1
DNA: TGTGCCAGCAGCATTGACAGGGAGGAAAGAGCTTTCTTT
CDR3: CASSIDREERAFF

J: TRBJ2-7
size: -
V: TRBV5-6
D: TRBD2
DNA: TGTGCCAGCAGCTCGGCGGGGGGCCGACAGTACTTC
CDR3: CASSSAGGRQYF

J: TRBJ1-1
size: few
V: TRBV6-2/TRBV6-3
D: TRBD1
DNA: TGTGCCAGCAGCCGCCCGGGACAGGGGATGACTGAAGCTTTCTTT
CDR3: CASSRPGQGMTEAFF

J: TRBJ1-6
size: -
V: TRBV2
D: -
DNA: TGTGCCAGCAGGGAGTCAGGGAGCCTTGGAAATTCACCCCTCCACTTT
CDR3: CASRESGSLGNSPLHF

J: TRBJ1-5
size: many
V: TRBV7-2
D: -
DNA: TGTGCCAGCAGCTTAGGGAGGGGTTCTGGCCAGCCCCAGCATTTT
CDR3: CASSLGRGSGQPQHF

J: TRBJ1-2
size: few
V: TRBV28
D: TRBD1
DNA: TGTGCCAGCAGTTTAAGGGCTTCAGGGGGCTACTATGGCTACACCTTC
CDR3: CASSLRASGGYYGYTF

J: TRBJ2-1
size: -
V: TRBV6-1
D: -
DNA: TGTGCCAGCAGTGAATCCTTGGACTCGTACTACAATGAGCAGTTCTTC
CDR3: CASSESLDSYYNEQFF

J: TRBJ1-2
size: few
V: TRBV5-6
D: -
DNA: TGTGCCAGCAGCCAGGGCCACTTCAACTATGGCTACACCTTC
CDR3: CASSQGHFNYGYTF

J: TRBJ2-3
size: -
V: TRBV5-1
D: TRBD2
DNA: TGCGCCAGCAGCTTACAAGCGGGGGGCACAGATACGCAGTATTTT
CDR3: CASSLQAGGTDTQYF

J: TRBJ1-5
size: -
V: TRBV12-3/TRBV12-4
D: -
DNA: TGTGCCAGCAGTTGGTTGTATCAGCCCCAGCATTTT
CDR3: CASSWLYQPQHF

J: TRBJ2-1
size: -
V: TRBV12-3/TRBV12-4
D: -
DNA: TGTGCCAGCAGGGGGTCAATGGGATGGAATGAGCAGTTCTTC
CDR3: CASRGSMGWNEQFF

J: TRBJ1-2
size: large
V: TRBV4-1
D: -
DNA: TGCGCCAGCAGCCAATTGGGGCTCTATGGCTACACCTTC
CDR3: CASSQLGLYGYTF

J: TRBJ2-3
size: few
V: TRBV7-2
D: -
DNA: TGTGCCAGCAGCTCGCAAGGCTCTCCGCAGTATTTT
CDR3: CASSSQGSPQYF

J: TRBJ2-3
size: -
V: TRBV20-1
D: -
DNA: TGCAGTGCTAGCGGGACCCAACCAGATACGCAGTATTTT
CDR3: CSASGTQPDTQYF

J: TRBJ2-7
size: few
V: TRBV20-1
D: TRBD1
DNA: TGCAGTGCGGAGACAGGGGGTGCTTACGAGCAGTACTTC
CDR3: CSAETGGAYEQYF

J: TRBJ2-3
size: few
V: TRBV7-2
D: TRBD2
DNA: TGTGCCAGCAGCCCGAGGACTAGCGGAAGAGCCACAGATACGCAGTATTTT
CDR3: CASSPRTSGRATDTQYF

J: TRBJ1-1
size: -
V: TRBV7-2
D: -
DNA: TGTGCCAGCAGCTTAACAGGGCGCACTGAAGCTTTCTTT
CDR3: CASSLTGRTEAFF

J: TRBJ1-4
size: few
V: TRBV20-1
D: TRBD1
DNA: TGCAGTGCCTCCGGGGAGGGGGCGGGAGAAAAACTGTTTTTT
CDR3: CSASGEGAGEKLFF

J: TRBJ2-7
size: -
V: TRBV4-2
D: -
DNA: TGTGTCAGCAGCCAAGCAGACACAGACTCCTACGAGCAGTACTTC
CDR3: CVSSQADTDSYEQYF

J: TRBJ1-2
size: few
V: TRBV18
D: -
DNA: TGTGCCAGCTCACCACCGGGCAGACCTTACACCTTC
CDR3: CASSPPGRPYTF

J: TRBJ1-1
size: many
V: TRBV27
D: -
DNA: TGTGCCAGCAGTTACGGTCCCGGGGTCGGGAGTGGAGCTTTCTTT
CDR3: CASSYGPGVGSGAFF